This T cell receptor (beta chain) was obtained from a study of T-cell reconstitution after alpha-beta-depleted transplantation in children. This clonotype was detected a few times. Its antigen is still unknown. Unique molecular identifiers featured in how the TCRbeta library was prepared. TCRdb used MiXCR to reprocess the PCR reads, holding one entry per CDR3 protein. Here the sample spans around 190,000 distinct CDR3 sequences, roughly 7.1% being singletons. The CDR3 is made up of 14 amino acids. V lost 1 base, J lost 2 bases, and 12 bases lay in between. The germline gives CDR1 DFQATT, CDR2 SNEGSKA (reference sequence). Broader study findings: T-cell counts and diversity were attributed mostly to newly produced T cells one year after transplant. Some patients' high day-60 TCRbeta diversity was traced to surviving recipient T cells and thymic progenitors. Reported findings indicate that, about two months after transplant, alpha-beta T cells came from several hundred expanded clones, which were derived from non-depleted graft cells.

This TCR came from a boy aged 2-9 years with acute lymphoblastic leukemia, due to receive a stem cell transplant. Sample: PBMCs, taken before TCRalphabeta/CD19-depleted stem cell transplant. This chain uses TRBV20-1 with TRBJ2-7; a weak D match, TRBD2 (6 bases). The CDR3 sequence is CSARGTKRPYEQYF. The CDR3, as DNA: TGCAGTGCTAGAGGGACTAAACGACCCTACGAGCAGTACTTC.